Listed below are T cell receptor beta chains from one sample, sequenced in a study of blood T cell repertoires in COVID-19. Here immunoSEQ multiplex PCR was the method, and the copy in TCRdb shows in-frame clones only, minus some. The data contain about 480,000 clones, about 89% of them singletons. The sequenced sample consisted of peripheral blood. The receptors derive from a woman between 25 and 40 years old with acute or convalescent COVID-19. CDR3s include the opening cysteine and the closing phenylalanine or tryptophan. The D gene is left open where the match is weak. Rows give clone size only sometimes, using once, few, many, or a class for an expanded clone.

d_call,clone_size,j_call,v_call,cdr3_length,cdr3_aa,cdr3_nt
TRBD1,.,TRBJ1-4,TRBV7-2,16,CASSDGTGRTNEKLFF,TGTGCCAGCAGCGACGGGACAGGGCGGACTAATGAAAAACTGTTTTTT
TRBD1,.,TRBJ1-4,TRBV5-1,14,CASSSGTDNEKLFF,TGCGCCAGCAGCTCCGGGACAGATAATGAAAAACTGTTTTTT
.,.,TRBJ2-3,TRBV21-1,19,CASSKKGKPGQGRVDTQYF,TGTGCCAGCAGCAAAAAGGGGAAACCGGGACAGGGAAGGGTAGATACGCAGTATTTT
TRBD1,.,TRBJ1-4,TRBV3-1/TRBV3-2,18,CASSQVPRYGTGSEKLFF,TGTGCCAGCAGCCAAGTGCCAAGATACGGGACAGGGAGCGAAAAACTGTTTTTT
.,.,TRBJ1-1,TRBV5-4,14,CASSLGSANTEAFF,TGTGCCAGCAGCCTCGGGTCGGCGAACACTGAAGCTTTCTTT
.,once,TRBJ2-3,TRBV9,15,CASSPLLQGLDTQYF,TGTGCCAGCAGCCCCCTATTGCAGGGCTTAGATACGCAGTATTTT
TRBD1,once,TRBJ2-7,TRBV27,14,CASSDRGHNYEQYF,TGTGCCAGCAGCGACAGGGGGCATAACTACGAGCAGTACTTC
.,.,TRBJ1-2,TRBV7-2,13,CASSPGLSYGYTF,TGTGCCAGCAGCCCGGGATTATCCTATGGCTACACCTTC
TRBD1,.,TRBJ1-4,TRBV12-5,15,CASGLAQGANEKLFF,TGTGCTAGTGGTTTGGCCCAGGGGGCGAATGAAAAACTGTTTTTT
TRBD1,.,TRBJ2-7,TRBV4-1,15,CASSHRTGASYEQYF,TGCGCCAGCAGCCACCGGACAGGGGCCTCCTACGAGCAGTACTTC
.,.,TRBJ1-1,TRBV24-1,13,CATKARERTEAFF,TGTGCCACCAAAGCCAGGGAAAGGACTGAAGCTTTCTTT
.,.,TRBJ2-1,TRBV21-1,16,CASSKEAGGLYNEQFF,TGTGCCAGCAGCAAAGAAGCGGGGGGGCTTTACAATGAGCAGTTCTTC
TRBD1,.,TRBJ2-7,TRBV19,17,CASSIVVGQGATYEQYF,TGTGCCAGTAGTATAGTTGTGGGACAGGGGGCGACGTACGAGCAGTACTTC
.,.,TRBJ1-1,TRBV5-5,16,CASSLSRTAKNTEAFF,TGTGCCAGCAGCCTTTCGAGGACAGCGAAGAACACTGAAGCTTTCTTT
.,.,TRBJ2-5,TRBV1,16,CTSSKTSGGAWETQYF,TGCACCAGCAGCAAGACTAGCGGGGGGGCATGGGAGACCCAGTACTTC
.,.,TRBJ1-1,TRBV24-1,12,CATQGQSTEAFF,TGTGCCACACAGGGACAATCCACTGAAGCTTTCTTT